The rows below give T cell receptor beta chains drawn from one sample of a study of cytomegalovirus exposure and HLA in healthy donors. Assay used: immunoSEQ multiplex PCR; TCRdb lists only in-frame clones, some missing. Of 200,000 to 250,000 clones detected, 85% appear once; the ten largest clones hold 0.24%. The sequencing sample was made of PBMCs. Receptors originate from a girl aged 2 to 9 in good health and CMV-seronegative. Both conserved end residues are part of each CDR3. The order of the fields is V gene, D gene, clone size, J gene, CDR3 protein, CDR3 DNA. A D gene is named only where the DNA matches it firmly. Size tells how often a clone was seen (once, few, many) or the class of an expanded clone, and some rows leave it out.

V: TRBV5-4; D: .; size: .; J: TRBJ1-4; CDR3: CASSFGGQEKLFF; DNA: TGTGCCAGCAGCTTCGGGGGTCAGGAAAAACTGTTTTTT
V: TRBV9; D: TRBD2; size: .; J: TRBJ2-3; CDR3: CASSVGVREVDTQYF; DNA: TGTGCCAGCAGCGTAGGAGTGCGGGAGGTTGATACGCAGTATTTT
V: TRBV7-6; D: .; size: .; J: TRBJ2-7; CDR3: CASSLDRAYEQYF; DNA: TGTGCCAGCAGCTTAGACAGGGCCTACGAGCAGTACTTC
V: TRBV5-1; D: TRBD1; size: few; J: TRBJ2-7; CDR3: CASSSRDSYEQYF; DNA: TGCGCCAGCAGCTCCCGGGACAGCTACGAGCAGTACTTC
V: TRBV29-1; D: .; size: .; J: TRBJ2-5; CDR3: CSVQKYQETQYF; DNA: TGCAGCGTTCAGAAGTACCAAGAGACCCAGTACTTC
V: TRBV9; D: TRBD2; size: .; J: TRBJ2-1; CDR3: CASSVVGGSYNEQFF; DNA: TGTGCCAGCAGCGTAGTGGGGGGGTCCTACAATGAGCAGTTCTTC
V: TRBV7-6; D: TRBD1; size: .; J: TRBJ2-5; CDR3: CASSLGTGGGGETQYF; DNA: TGTGCCAGCAGCTTGGGGACAGGGGGCGGTGGGGAGACCCAGTACTTC
V: TRBV7-2; D: TRBD1; size: .; J: TRBJ1-2; CDR3: CASSLGQGHGYTF; DNA: TGTGCCAGCAGCTTGGGACAGGGGCACGGCTACACCTTC
V: TRBV5-1; D: TRBD1; size: .; J: TRBJ2-7; CDR3: CASSLEGARGAEQYF; DNA: TGCGCCAGCAGCTTGGAGGGGGCGCGTGGTGCCGAGCAGTACTTC
V: TRBV23-1; D: .; size: .; J: TRBJ1-4; CDR3: CASSHRATNEKLFF; DNA: TGCGCCAGCAGTCACAGGGCGACTAATGAAAAACTGTTTTTT
V: TRBV30; D: .; size: .; J: TRBJ1-3; CDR3: CAWSRDLGNTIYF; DNA: TGTGCCTGGAGTAGAGATCTTGGAAACACCATATATTTT
V: TRBV11-2; D: .; size: .; J: TRBJ2-7; CDR3: CASSYRLNSYEQYF; DNA: TGTGCCAGCAGCTACCGACTGAACTCCTACGAGCAGTACTTC
V: TRBV28; D: .; size: .; J: TRBJ1-6; CDR3: CASSYPGSTYNSPLHF; DNA: TGTGCCAGCAGTTACCCGGGGTCGACCTATAATTCACCCCTCCACTTT
V: TRBV4-2; D: TRBD1; size: .; J: TRBJ2-2; CDR3: CASSQGFPGQGYTGELFF; DNA: TGTGCCAGCAGCCAAGGCTTCCCGGGACAGGGCTACACCGGGGAGCTGTTTTTT
V: TRBV6-5; D: .; size: .; J: TRBJ2-7; CDR3: CASTSQGGPYEQYF; DNA: TGTGCCAGCACTTCCCAGGGGGGCCCCTACGAGCAGTACTTC
V: TRBV10-3; D: TRBD1; size: .; J: TRBJ1-1; CDR3: CAIRRGRKNTEAFF; DNA: TGTGCCATCCGAAGGGGGCGTAAGAACACTGAAGCTTTCTTT
V: TRBV7-9; D: .; size: .; J: TRBJ2-7; CDR3: CASKGLPVYEQYF; DNA: TGTGCCAGCAAAGGACTACCGGTCTACGAGCAGTACTTC
V: TRBV7-8; D: TRBD2; size: .; J: TRBJ2-5; CDR3: CASSLSVLAGGLNQETQYF; DNA: TGTGCCAGCAGCTTATCCGTGCTAGCGGGAGGGCTGAACCAAGAGACCCAGTACTTC
V: TRBV5-4; D: .; size: .; J: TRBJ1-2; CDR3: CASSLAANYGYTF; DNA: TGTGCCAGCAGCTTGGCGGCTAACTATGGCTACACCTTC
V: TRBV2; D: .; size: once; J: TRBJ1-5; CDR3: CASSVELSNQPQHF; DNA: TGTGCCAGCAGTGTTGAGCTAAGCAATCAGCCCCAGCATTTT
V: TRBV14; D: TRBD1; size: .; J: TRBJ2-3; CDR3: CASSGRDRSTNTQYF; DNA: TGTGCCAGCAGCGGCCGGGACAGGTCCACGAATACGCAGTATTTT
V: TRBV18; D: .; size: .; J: TRBJ1-1; CDR3: CASSPTLDRMNTEAFF; DNA: TGTGCCAGCTCTCCGACTTTGGACAGAATGAACACTGAAGCTTTCTTT
V: TRBV25-1; D: .; size: once; J: TRBJ1-2; CDR3: CASSEVFRGYTF; DNA: TGTGCCAGCAGTGAAGTCTTCCGTGGCTACACCTTC
V: TRBV12-5; D: .; size: .; J: TRBJ2-1; CDR3: CASGLVPSGGKQFF; DNA: TGTGCTAGTGGTTTGGTCCCGTCTGGCGGGAAGCAGTTCTTC
V: TRBV18; D: TRBD1; size: .; J: TRBJ1-2; CDR3: CASSRGQGANYGYTF; DNA: TGTGCCAGCTCAAGGGGACAGGGGGCTAACTATGGCTACACCTTC
V: TRBV30; D: .; size: .; J: TRBJ1-4; CDR3: CAWSVGRMNEKLFF; DNA: TGTGCCTGGAGTGTGGGCAGGATGAATGAAAAACTGTTTTTT
V: TRBV14; D: TRBD2; size: .; J: TRBJ2-1; CDR3: CASSQDRTAGLAGLNEQFF; DNA: TGTGCCAGCAGCCAAGACAGGACTGCCGGCCTAGCGGGGCTCAATGAGCAGTTCTTC
V: TRBV20-1; D: TRBD1; size: .; J: TRBJ1-2; CDR3: CSARTGNGYTF; DNA: TGCAGTGCTAGGACAGGGAATGGCTACACCTTC
V: TRBV28; D: .; size: .; J: TRBJ2-5; CDR3: CASKESRHLQETQYF; DNA: TGTGCCAGCAAAGAGTCCAGGCATCTTCAAGAGACCCAGTACTTC
V: TRBV5-1; D: TRBD1; size: .; J: TRBJ1-2; CDR3: CASSPGGYGYTF; DNA: TGCGCCAGCAGCCCAGGGGGCTATGGCTACACCTTC
V: TRBV11-2; D: TRBD1; size: .; J: TRBJ2-7; CDR3: CASTPDIGDSSSYEQYF; DNA: TGTGCCAGCACCCCTGACATTGGGGACAGTAGCTCCTACGAGCAGTACTTC
V: TRBV30; D: .; size: .; J: TRBJ2-5; CDR3: CAWTVLQETQYF; DNA: TGTGCCTGGACAGTCTTACAAGAGACCCAGTACTTC
V: TRBV6-6; D: TRBD1; size: .; J: TRBJ1-2; CDR3: CASSHDREYYGYTF; DNA: TGTGCCAGCAGCCACGACAGGGAGTACTATGGCTACACCTTC
V: TRBV6-6; D: .; size: .; J: TRBJ2-1; CDR3: CASSSGYNEQFF; DNA: TGTGCCAGCAGTTCCGGTTACAATGAGCAGTTCTTC